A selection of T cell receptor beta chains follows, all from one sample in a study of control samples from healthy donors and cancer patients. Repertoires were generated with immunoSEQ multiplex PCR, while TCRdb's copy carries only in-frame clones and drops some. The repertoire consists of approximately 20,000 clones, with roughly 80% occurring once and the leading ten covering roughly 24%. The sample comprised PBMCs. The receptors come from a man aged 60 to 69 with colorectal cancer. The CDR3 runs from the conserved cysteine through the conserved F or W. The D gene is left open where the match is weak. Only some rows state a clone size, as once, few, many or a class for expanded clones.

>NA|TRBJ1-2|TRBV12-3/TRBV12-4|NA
TGTGCCAGCAGTTTTTTGGGGAATGGCTACACCTTC
CASSFLGNGYTF
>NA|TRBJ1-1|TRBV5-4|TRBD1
TGTGCCAGCAGGCCGGGACAGGGGGCGAGCACTGAAGCTTTCTTT
CASRPGQGASTEAFF
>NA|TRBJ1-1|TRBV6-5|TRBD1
TGTGCCAGCAGTAAAACAGGGGCGAACACTGAAGCTTTCTTT
CASSKTGANTEAFF
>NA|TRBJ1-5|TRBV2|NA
TGTGCCAGCATGAAGGCCTGGGAGCAGCCCCAGCATTTT
CASMKAWEQPQHF
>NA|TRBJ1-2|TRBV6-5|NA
TGTGCCAGCAGTTATCGGGAAACTAACTATGGCTACACCTTC
CASSYRETNYGYTF
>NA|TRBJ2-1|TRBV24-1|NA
TGTGCCACCAGTGATTCAGGGGTTAATGAGCAGTTCTTC
CATSDSGVNEQFF
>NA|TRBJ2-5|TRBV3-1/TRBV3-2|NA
TGTGCCAGCAGCCAAGATCCGGCGAGCGTACCTCGGAAGACCCAGTACTTC
CASSQDPASVPRKTQYF
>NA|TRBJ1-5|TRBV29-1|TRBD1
TGCAGCGTTGTATGGGGGACAGGGGGTTATAGCAATCAGCCCCAGCATTTT
CSVVWGTGGYSNQPQHF
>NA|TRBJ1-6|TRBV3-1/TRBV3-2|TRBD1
TGTGCCAGCAGCCATGTCGAACCCGGGACAGGTTTATCACCCCTCCACTTT
CASSHVEPGTGLSPLHF
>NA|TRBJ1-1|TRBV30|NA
TGTGCCAGTTACAGGAGACTGCCGGAAGCTTTCTTT
CASYRRLPEAFF
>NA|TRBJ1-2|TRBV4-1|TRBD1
TGCGCCAGCAGCCGACAGGACAGGGACAACTATGGCTACACCTTC
CASSRQDRDNYGYTF
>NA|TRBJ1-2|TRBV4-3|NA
TGCGCCAGCAGCCAAGAGGAGACAGGAGGTAACTATGGCTACACCTTC
CASSQEETGGNYGYTF
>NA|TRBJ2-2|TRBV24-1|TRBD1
TGTGCCACCAGTGACCCTAGGGGACAGGGAGCCGGGGAGCTGTTTTTT
CATSDPRGQGAGELFF
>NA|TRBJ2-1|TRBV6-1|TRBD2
TGTGCCAGCAGTGAGAGGTCTAGCGGGGCCTACAATGAGCAGTTCTTC
CASSERSSGAYNEQFF
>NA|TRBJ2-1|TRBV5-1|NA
TGCGCCAGCAGCTCAGGCGGGGGCCAACCTCGGGGGGAGCAGTTCTTC
CASSSGGGQPRGEQFF
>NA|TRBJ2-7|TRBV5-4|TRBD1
TGTGCCAGCAGCTCCCACAGACAGGGGGCGAGCTACGAGCAGTACTTC
CASSSHRQGASYEQYF
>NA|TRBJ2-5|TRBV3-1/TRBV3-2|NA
TGTGCCAGCAGCCAAGAGGCTGGGACCGAGTACTTC
CASSQEAGTEYF
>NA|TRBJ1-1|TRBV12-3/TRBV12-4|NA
TGTGCCAGCAGTTTTAGTGGACGCCCGGAAGCTTTCTTT
CASSFSGRPEAFF
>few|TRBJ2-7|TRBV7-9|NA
TGTGCCAGCAGCTTGGCTTCCGGGAATCCCTACGAGCAGTACTTC
CASSLASGNPYEQYF
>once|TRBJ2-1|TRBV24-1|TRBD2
TGTGCCACCAGTGATTTGACTCCGGGGGGGCCGGACAATGAGCAGTTCTTC
CATSDLTPGGPDNEQFF
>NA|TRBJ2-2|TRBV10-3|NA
TGTGCCATCAGTGGGTGGGGGTCCACACGGGAGCTGTTTTTT
CAISGWGSTRELFF
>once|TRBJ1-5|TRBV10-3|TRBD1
TGTGCCATCAGTGAAGACAGGGGTCAGCCCCAGCATTTT
CAISEDRGQPQHF
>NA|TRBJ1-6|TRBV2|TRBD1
TGTGCCAGCAGTCAAGGACAGGGTGGGAATTCACCCCTCCACTTT
CASSQGQGGNSPLHF
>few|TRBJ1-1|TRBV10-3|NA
TGTGCCATCAGTCCCGCGGGGTACGGTGAAGCTTTCTTT
CAISPAGYGEAFF
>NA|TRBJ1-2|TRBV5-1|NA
TGCGCCAGCAGGAGGGGCTCGGATGGCTACACCTTC
CASRRGSDGYTF
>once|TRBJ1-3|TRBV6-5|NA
TGTGCCAGCAGGGCCCAGAGCTCTGGAAACACCATATATTTT
CASRAQSSGNTIYF
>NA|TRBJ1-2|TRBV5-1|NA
TGCGCCAGCAGCTTGGATCCGACAGCTAACTATGGCTACACCTTC
CASSLDPTANYGYTF